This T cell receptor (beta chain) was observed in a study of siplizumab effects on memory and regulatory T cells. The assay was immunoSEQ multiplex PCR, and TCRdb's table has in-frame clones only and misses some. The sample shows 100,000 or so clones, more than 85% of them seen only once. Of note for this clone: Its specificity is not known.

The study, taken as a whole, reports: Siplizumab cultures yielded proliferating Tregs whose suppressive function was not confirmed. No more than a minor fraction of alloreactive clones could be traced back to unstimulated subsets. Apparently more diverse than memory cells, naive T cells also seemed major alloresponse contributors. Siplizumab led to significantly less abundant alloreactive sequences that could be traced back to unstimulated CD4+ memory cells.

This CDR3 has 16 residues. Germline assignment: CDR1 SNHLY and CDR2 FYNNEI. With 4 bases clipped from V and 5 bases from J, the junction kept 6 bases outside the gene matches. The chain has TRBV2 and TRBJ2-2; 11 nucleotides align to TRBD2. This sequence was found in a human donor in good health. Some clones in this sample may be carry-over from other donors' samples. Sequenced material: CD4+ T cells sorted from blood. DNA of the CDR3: TGTGCCAGCAGTGCGACCAGACTAGCGGGGACCGGGGAGCTGTTTTTT. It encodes CASSATRLAGTGELFF.